Presented here are 30 T cell receptor beta chains from one specimen sequenced in a study of blood T cell repertoires in COVID-19. Clones were sequenced by immunoSEQ multiplex PCR, and TCRdb holds only the in-frame ones, with some missing. This sample has about 74,000 clones; 70% to 90% occur once, and the top ten carry roughly 2.6%. Sequenced material: peripheral blood. The receptors shown here come from a man aged 65-85 years with active or convalescent COVID-19.

This chain links TRBV9 with TRBJ1-1; D gene unclear. The CDR3 has 15 amino acids. The germline V gene has CDR1 SGDLS and CDR2 YYNGEE. Trimming cost V 4 bases and J 5 bases, with 18 bases left between them. As DNA, the CDR3 is TGTGCCAGCAGCCCCGCACGGGGAATGTTGACTGAAGCTTTCTTT. This gives the protein CASSPARGMLTEAFF.

The chain links TRBV28 to TRBJ2-2; perhaps TRBD1 as D (5 bases). With 4 bases removed from V and 7 bases from J, the gap between germline ends came to 10 bases. CDR1 is MDHEN, CDR2 SYDVKM, per germline. This CDR3 has 13 amino acids. The CDR3 DNA reads as TGTGCCAGCAGTTCAGGGAACCGCGGGGAGCTGTTTTTT. Translation gives CASSSGNRGELFF. Looking up the rest from reference TRBV28 and TRBJ2-2 gives the full variable domain: DVKVTQSSRYLVKRTGEKVFLECVQDMDHENMFWYRQDPGLGLRLIYFSYDVKMKEKGDIPEGYSVSREKKERFSLILESASTNQTSMYLCASSSGNRGELFFGEGSRLTVL.

The chain joins TRBV5-1 to TRBJ1-4; TRBD1 aligns across 9 bases. Germline CDR1 reads SGHRS; CDR2 reads YFSETQ. With V trimmed by 5 bases and J by 7 bases, 9 bases remained unmatched. The length of the CDR3 is 15 residues. The CDR3 DNA reads TGCGCCAGCAGTCCAACAGGGGGCTTGGCTGAAAAACTGTTTTTT. This translates into CASSPTGGLAEKLFF.

The chain joins TRBV5-1 to TRBJ2-1; TRBD1 matches at 7 bases. Trimming cost V 4 bases and J 7 bases; bases outside gene matches: 8. The CDR3 is 14 amino acids. Germline V gene data show CDR1 as SGHRS and CDR2 as YFSETQ. CDR3 DNA: TGCGCCAGCAGCGCCGTGAAGACAGGGAATGAGCAGTTCTTC. Its protein product is CASSAVKTGNEQFF.

The CDR3 reads CASSLLGTGGPYGYTF. The CDR3 coding sequence is TGCGCCAGCAGCCTGCTTGGGACAGGGGGACCCTATGGCTACACCTTC. The chain couples TRBV5-1 to TRBJ1-2, with 11 bases aligning to TRBD1. The CDR3 spans 16 residues. Germline V gene lookup returns CDR1 SGHRS and CDR2 YFSETQ. The junction had 9 bases not matched to a gene; V was cut back by 4 bases and J by 4 bases.

J is TRBJ1-2 and V is TRBV15; 9 bases are a match to TRBD1. Per the germline V gene, CDR1 is LNHNV and CDR2 is YYDKDF (reference sequence). J was trimmed by 2 bases and V by 3 bases; bases with no gene match: 4. This CDR3 is built from 15 residues. The CDR3 DNA is TGTGCCACCAGCAGGGCCGGGACAGGGAACTATGGCTACACCTTC. Protein sequence: CATSRAGTGNYGYTF.

This clone appeared a few times. V gene TRBV5-1 combines with J gene TRBJ1-6, with TRBD1 matching over 9 bases. Looked up from germline, CDR1 is SGHRS and CDR2 is YFSETQ. There are 14 residues in the CDR3. V trimming: 4 bases; J trimming: 9 bases; junction bases outside the gene matches: 5. The CDR3 region is CASSRDRVASPLHF. The CDR3 coding sequence is TGCGCCAGCAGCCGGGACAGGGTCGCTTCACCCCTCCACTTT.

The gene calls are TRBV7-9 and TRBJ2-3; tentative D call: TRBD2 (5 bases). CDR3 length: 16 residues. Trimming took 5 bases from V and 5 from J, leaving 20 bases between them. Germline CDR1 is SEHNR and CDR2 is FQNEAQ (reference sequence). CDR3 coding DNA: TGTGCCAGCAGCCCTCGTGGCATGCCGAGGGTAGATACGCAGTATTTT. Translated: CASSPRGMPRVDTQYF.

CDR3 coding DNA: TGCGCCAGCAGCTCAAGCGGGATGAGCTCCTACGAGCAGTACTTC. Translated, it gives CASSSSGMSSYEQYF. This chain connects TRBV5-1 to TRBJ2-7; 7 bases fit TRBD2. The CDR3 length is 15 residues. The germline gives CDR1 SGHRS, CDR2 YFSETQ. V dropped 3 bases and J dropped 0; count of bases not matched to a gene: 6.

The chain is built from TRBV7-9 and TRBJ1-1; D not certain. Trimming removed 1 base from V and 8 bases from J, with 5 bases in between. CDR1 is SEHNR and CDR2 is FQNEAQ in the germline V gene (reference sequence). The CDR3 runs 11 residues. This CDR3 reads CASSLEREAFF. In DNA form, the CDR3 reads TGTGCCAGCAGCTTAGAGAGGGAAGCTTTCTTT.

The rearrangement uses TRBV7-2 and TRBJ1-5, with D perhaps matching TRBD1 (5 bases). Trimming pared 4 bases from V and 2 bases from J, leaving 12 bases between. The CDR3 covers 15 residues. In germline, CDR1 is SGHTA, CDR2 FQGNSA. The CDR3 loop is CASSSQGFGNQPQHF. CDR3 DNA: TGTGCCAGCAGCTCGCAGGGATTTGGCAATCAGCCCCAGCATTTT.

This clone was seen only once. The chain carries TRBV7-9 and TRBJ1-1; D ambiguous. V shed 2 bases and J shed 0 bases, with 10 bases lying between them. CDR1 is SEHNR and CDR2 is FQNEAQ in the germline V gene (reference sequence). The CDR3 runs 15 residues. CDR3 sequence (DNA): TGTGCCAGCAGCTTAAAGACACAGATGAACACTGAAGCTTTCTTT. Residues: CASSLKTQMNTEAFF.

The rearrangement joins TRBV28 to TRBJ2-7, with 7 bases fitting TRBD2. The germline gives CDR1 MDHEN, CDR2 SYDVKM. V lost 4 bases to trimming and J lost 2 bases; unmatched junction nucleotides: 5. The CDR3 loop spans 14 amino acids. The CDR3 sequence is CASSYRTRPYEQYF. CDR3 DNA: TGTGCCAGCAGTTACAGGACTAGACCCTACGAGCAGTACTTC.

The V call is TRBV6-1, the J call TRBJ1-5, with D unclear. Trimming took off 2 bases at V and 2 bases at J, with 13 bases between the two ends. CDR1 MNHNS and CDR2 SASEGT come from the germline V gene. This CDR3 is 16 amino acids long. CDR3 in DNA: TGTGCCAGCAGTGAAATTTGGAGGTCGCGCAATCAGCCCCAGCATTTT. Translation: CASSEIWRSRNQPQHF.

The CDR3 nucleotides are TGTGCCAGCAGCTTAGGTAGGAACACTGAAGCTTTCTTT. Protein product: CASSLGRNTEAFF. The chain employs TRBV7-2 and TRBJ1-1; D uncertain. Trimming pared 1 base from V and 1 base from J, leaving 4 bases between. Per germline, CDR1 SGHTA and CDR2 FQGNSA. The CDR3 is 13 residues long.

The rearrangement uses TRBV7-2 and TRBJ1-5; 9 bases fit TRBD1. The CDR3 consists of 13 residues. With V trimmed by 3 bases and J by 6 bases, 0 bases remained unmatched. Per germline, CDR1 SGHTA and CDR2 FQGNSA. The CDR3 protein is CASSLDRGQPQHF. The CDR3 coding sequence is TGTGCCAGCAGCTTGGACAGGGGTCAGCCCCAGCATTTT.

The CDR3 nucleotides are TGTGCCAGCAGATGGACTACCCCCTACGAGCAGTACTTC. Its translation is CASRWTTPYEQYF. The rearrangement uses TRBV27 and TRBJ2-7; tentatively, D is TRBD2 (6 bases). The CDR3 consists of 13 residues. The ends were cut back, 6 bases at V and 2 bases at J, with 11 bases in the middle. CDR1 and CDR2 (germline): MNHEY, SMNVEV (reference sequence).

J is TRBJ2-7 and V is TRBV30; 13 bases match TRBD2. Per the germline V gene, CDR1 is GTSNPN and CDR2 is SVGIG (reference sequence). V lost 0 bases to trimming and J lost 4 bases; unmatched junction nucleotides: 24. The CDR3 spans 22 residues. CDR3 residues: CAWSVPSILSPGLAGVGYEQYF. Written as DNA, the CDR3 is TGTGCCTGGAGTGTACCGTCGATCCTTTCCCCCGGACTAGCGGGAGTCGGGTACGAGCAGTACTTC.

V and J are TRBV28 and TRBJ2-5; tentative D call: TRBD1 (5 bases). Germline V gene lookup returns CDR1 MDHEN and CDR2 SYDVKM. The CDR3 is 15 residues long. The V end was cut by 4 bases, the J end by 2 bases, with 14 bases between. CDR3 sequence: CASSWGGGGQETQYF. The CDR3, as DNA: TGTGCCAGCAGTTGGGGCGGTGGTGGGCAAGAGACCCAGTACTTC. The full variable domain, its missing parts supplied by reference TRBV28 and TRBJ2-5, is DVKVTQSSRYLVKRTGEKVFLECVQDMDHENMFWYRQDPGLGLRLIYFSYDVKMKEKGDIPEGYSVSREKKERFSLILESASTNQTSMYLCASSWGGGGQETQYFGPGTRLLVL.

The count of this clone is one. Here the CDR3 reads CASRDSDRAPQHF. CDR3 DNA sequence: TGTGCCAGCAGGGACAGTGACAGGGCGCCCCAGCATTTT. The chain couples TRBV2 to TRBJ1-5; TRBD1 aligns across 7 bases. CDR3 length equals 13 residues. Germline CDR1 reads SNHLY; CDR2 reads FYNNEI. With 6 bases clipped from V and 9 bases from J, the junction kept 8 bases outside the gene matches.

The J gene is TRBJ1-6, the V gene TRBV5-1; 10 bases fit TRBD1. Germline-derived CDR1 and CDR2 are SGHRS and YFSETQ. V lost 4 bases and J lost 8; bases outside the gene matches: 9. CDR3 length: 16 residues. CDR3 DNA sequence: TGCGCCAGCAGCCAAGACTCGACAGGGGGCGATTCACCCCTCCACTTT. Protein product: CASSQDSTGGDSPLHF.

The J gene is TRBJ2-7, the V gene TRBV29-1, with 11 bases aligning to TRBD2. Germline V CDR1 and CDR2: SQVTM, ANQGSEA. The CDR3 extends over 17 amino acids. Unmatched junction bases numbered 15, after V lost 4 bases and J lost 4 bases. The CDR3 region has the DNA TGCAGCGTTGGTAGGACTGGTAGCGGGAGGGCCCGTTACGAGCAGTACTTC. Translated, it gives CSVGRTGSGRARYEQYF.

This rearrangement joins TRBV6-1 to TRBJ2-6; 7 nucleotides line up with TRBD1. V shed 4 bases, J shed 0 bases, and the junction held 15 bases outside the gene matches. Germline CDR1 is MNHNS and CDR2 is SASEGT. CDR3 size: 20 residues. The CDR3 nucleotides are TGTGCCAGCAGTGCCCAGGGGGTGACAGTCCTTGCCTCTGGGGCCAACGTCCTGACTTTC. Its translation is CASSAQGVTVLASGANVLTF.

This clone has a single count. The CDR3 here is CASSFPLTGAANNQPQHF. DNA of the CDR3: TGTGCCAGCAGCTTCCCACTTACAGGGGCCGCGAATAATCAGCCCCAGCATTTT. This chain links TRBV5-5 with TRBJ1-5; TRBD1 aligns across 7 bases. The germline gives CDR1 SGHKS, CDR2 YYEKEE (reference sequence). V was pared by 2 bases and J by 4 bases, with 15 bases of the junction left unmatched. The CDR3 runs to 18 residues. The complete variable domain, with remaining parts taken from reference TRBV5-5 and TRBJ1-5, reads DAGVTQSPTHLIKTRGQQVTLRCSPISGHKSVSWYQQVLGQGPQFIFQYYEKEERGRGNFPDRFSARQFPNYSSELNVNALLLGDSALYLCASSFPLTGAANNQPQHFGDGTRLSIL.

V is TRBV4-2 and J is TRBJ2-1, with a tentative D call TRBD2 (5 bases). Germline CDR1 reads LGHNA; CDR2 reads YNFKEQ. Trimming left V 3 bases short and J 6 bases short, with 12 bases between. The CDR3 is 14 residues long. The CDR3 loop is CASSQEETVNEQFF. In DNA form, the CDR3 reads TGTGCCAGCAGCCAGGAGGAGACGGTCAATGAGCAGTTCTTC.

This clone occurred once. The chain is built from TRBV5-1 and TRBJ1-4; D is uncertain. This CDR3 region has 14 residues. Trimming removed 4 bases from V and 5 bases from J, with 12 bases in between. Germline V gene data show CDR1 as SGHRS and CDR2 as YFSETQ. The CDR3 protein is CASSPEVRNEKLFF. Written as DNA, the CDR3 is TGCGCCAGCAGCCCGGAGGTCCGAAATGAAAAACTGTTTTTT.

This clone has just one count. The chain employs TRBV25-1 and TRBJ1-3; 9 bases map to TRBD1. V was clipped by 6 bases and J by 1 base; unmatched bases: 4. The CDR3 has 15 amino acids. The germline CDR1 and CDR2 sequences are MGHDK and SYGVNS. CDR3 loop: CASSYRGRSGNTIYF. As DNA, the CDR3 is TGTGCCAGCAGCTACAGGGGGCGATCTGGAAACACCATATATTTT.

The rearrangement links TRBV6-6 to TRBJ2-7; D call uncertain. V was cut by 6 bases and J by 2 bases, with 11 bases left in between. Per germline, CDR1 MNHNY and CDR2 SVGAGI (reference sequence). The CDR3 covers 13 residues. Written as DNA, the CDR3 is TGTGCCAGCAGCGCAACACCCACCTACGAGCAGTACTTC. Translation: CASSATPTYEQYF.

The chain recombines TRBV28 with TRBJ1-4, with no clear D. The germline gives CDR1 MDHEN, CDR2 SYDVKM. The CDR3 consists of 13 residues. The ends were cut back, 3 bases at V and 6 bases at J, with 8 bases in the middle. The CDR3 sequence is CASSFAYYEKLFF. The CDR3 DNA reads as TGTGCCAGCAGTTTTGCATACTATGAAAAACTGTTTTTT. Drawing the rest from reference TRBV28 and TRBJ1-4, the complete variable domain is DVKVTQSSRYLVKRTGEKVFLECVQDMDHENMFWYRQDPGLGLRLIYFSYDVKMKEKGDIPEGYSVSREKKERFSLILESASTNQTSMYLCASSFAYYEKLFFGSGTQLSVL.

The chain employs TRBV7-3 and TRBJ1-5, with 11 positions matching TRBD1. CDR1 is SGHTA, CDR2 FQGTGA, per germline. This CDR3 has 15 amino acids. The V and J ends lost 3 bases and 6 bases, in that order; junction bases with no gene match: 4. The CDR3 sequence: CASSFQDRGLQPQHF. CDR3 DNA sequence: TGTGCCAGCAGCTTCCAGGACAGGGGGCTTCAGCCCCAGCATTTT.